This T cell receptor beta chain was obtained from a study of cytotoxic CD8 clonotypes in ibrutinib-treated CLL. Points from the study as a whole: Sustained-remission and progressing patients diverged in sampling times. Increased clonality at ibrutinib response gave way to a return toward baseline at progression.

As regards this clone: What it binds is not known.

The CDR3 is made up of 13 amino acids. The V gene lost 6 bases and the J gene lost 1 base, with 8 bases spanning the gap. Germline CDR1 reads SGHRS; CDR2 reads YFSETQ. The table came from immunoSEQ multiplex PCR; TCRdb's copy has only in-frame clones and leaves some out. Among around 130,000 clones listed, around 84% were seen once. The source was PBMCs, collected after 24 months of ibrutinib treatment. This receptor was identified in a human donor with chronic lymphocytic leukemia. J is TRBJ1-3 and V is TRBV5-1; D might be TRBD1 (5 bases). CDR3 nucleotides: TGCGCCAGCACCCAGGGTTCTGGAAACACCATATATTTT. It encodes CASTQGSGNTIYF.